Detailed here is one T cell receptor (beta chain). This sample is part of a study of blood T cell repertoires in COVID-19. Sequenced by immunoSEQ multiplex PCR; TCRdb stores in-frame clones only, minus some. Altogether some 170,000 clones are present, more than 75% being singletons, with the ten largest covering about 6%. The V and J ends lost 0 bases and 7 bases, in that order; junction bases with no gene match: 6. From germline, CDR1 is GTSNPN and CDR2 SVGIG (reference sequence). CDR3 length: 16 amino acids. Clinical histories supplied by participants themselves formed the basis of cohort assignment.

The sequence was obtained from a middle-aged man who had recovered from COVID-19. The V call is TRBV30, the J call TRBJ1-6; 10 positions agree with TRBD1. Source material: PBMCs or T cells enriched from blood (not recorded which). For the CDR3, the DNA is TGTGCCTGGAGTGTAGACAGGGGGCTAAGGAATTCACCCCTCCACTTT. Encoded protein: CAWSVDRGLRNSPLHF.